This entry describes one TCR beta chain. This sample was included in a study of blood T cells in healthy people across ages. The authors ran a second PCR of about 6 to 12 cycles using a sample-barcoded 5' primer and a J-beta primer mix. TCRdb reprocessed the 5' RACE reads via MiXCR and lists one record per CDR3 protein. The table has some 710,000 distinct CDR3 sequences, 22% seen once. Input material: blood. This clonotype was obtained from a man in his 70s in good health.

The CDR3 sequence: CASSPDRAQPQHF. The CDR3 DNA is TGTGCCAGCAGTCCGGACAGGGCTCAGCCCCAGCATTTT. V is TRBV6-5 and J is TRBJ1-5; TRBD1 agrees at 8 bases. Per germline, CDR1 MNHEY and CDR2 SVGAGI. The CDR3 covers 13 residues. V was pared by 5 bases and J by 6 bases, with 3 bases of the junction left unmatched.